The rows below give T cell receptor beta chains drawn from one sample of a study of technical replicates of blood from four donors. Generated by immunoSEQ multiplex PCR, the TCRdb table keeps only in-frame clones and is missing some. The table has tens of thousands of clones, 95% seen once. Sequencing was done on a sample of T cells isolated from PBMCs. These receptors were obtained from a human donor in good health. Each CDR3 is given with its conserved first and last residue. Fields, in order: J gene, D gene, clone size, V gene, CDR3 DNA, CDR3 protein. A D gene is named only where the DNA matches it firmly. The size field is filled for only some rows; it gives once, few, many or a size class.

TRBJ1-3 | TRBD1 | - | TRBV10-3 | TGTGCCACCTCGGACAGGGGCGCTGGAAACACCATATATTTT | CATSDRGAGNTIYF
TRBJ1-4 | TRBD1 | - | TRBV29-1 | TGCAGCGTTGGGGGGACAGGGAGCACTAATGAAAAACTGTTTTTT | CSVGGTGSTNEKLFF
TRBJ1-5 | - | - | TRBV30 | TGTGCCTGGTCCCAGGGGTATAGCAATCAGCCCCAGCATTTT | CAWSQGYSNQPQHF
TRBJ2-7 | TRBD2 | - | TRBV7-9 | TGTGCCAGCAGCCCTTTACTAGCGGGCCACTACGAGCAGTACTTC | CASSPLLAGHYEQYF
TRBJ1-2 | - | - | TRBV29-1 | TGCAGCGTTGAAAGGCAGGGCCACTATGGCTACACCTTC | CSVERQGHYGYTF
TRBJ2-4 | - | - | TRBV7-2 | TGTGCCAGCAGCGCGACTAGTTTTAACATTCAGTACTTC | CASSATSFNIQYF
TRBJ1-2 | TRBD1 | - | TRBV6-5 | TGTGCCAGTACGGAACAGGGGGATGGCTACACCTTC | CASTEQGDGYTF
TRBJ2-6 | TRBD1 | - | TRBV28 | TGTGCCAGCAGGGGACAGGGGGACGGGGCCAACGTCCTGACTTTC | CASRGQGDGANVLTF
TRBJ1-2 | - | - | TRBV2 | TGTGCCAGCAGTGTCAGGGGCGACTATGGCTACACCTTC | CASSVRGDYGYTF
TRBJ1-5 | TRBD1 | - | TRBV5-6 | TGTGCCAGCAGCCCCGGGACAGCGACCAATCAGCCCCAGCATTTT | CASSPGTATNQPQHF
TRBJ2-7 | TRBD1 | - | TRBV2 | TGTGCCAGCAGAGAGGGACAGTCTTTTTCCTACGAGCAGTACTTC | CASREGQSFSYEQYF
TRBJ1-3 | TRBD1 | - | TRBV19 | TGTGCCAGTCGGGACAGGGGAAGCTCTGGAAACACCATATATTTT | CASRDRGSSGNTIYF
TRBJ2-5 | - | - | TRBV19 | TGTGCCAGCCGCCGAGGGCAAGAGACCCAGTACTTC | CASRRGQETQYF
TRBJ2-2 | TRBD2 | - | TRBV6-5 | TGTGCCAGCAGTTACCGGGGGGTCCTGGGCGGGGAGCTGTTTTTT | CASSYRGVLGGELFF
TRBJ2-7 | TRBD2 | - | TRBV5-1 | TGCGCCAGCAGATCCCCGGGGGGAAACTACGAGCAGTACTTC | CASRSPGGNYEQYF
TRBJ1-3 | TRBD1 | - | TRBV18 | TGTGCCAGCTCATCTTTTAACAGGGGGACTGGAAACACCATATATTTT | CASSSFNRGTGNTIYF
TRBJ1-2 | - | - | TRBV7-9 | TGTGCCAGCAGCACCCGATACGCGGACTACACCTTC | CASSTRYADYTF
TRBJ2-7 | TRBD2 | - | TRBV19 | TGTGCCAGTAGTCCCGGGACTAGTTGGCCCTCCTACGAGCAGTACTTC | CASSPGTSWPSYEQYF
TRBJ2-1 | TRBD1 | - | TRBV19 | TGTGCCAGTAGTATGGACAGGGGTTACAATGAGCAGTTCTTC | CASSMDRGYNEQFF
TRBJ2-3 | - | - | TRBV28 | TGTGCCAGCAGTTGGAGAGCAGCTAGCACAGATACGCAGTATTTT | CASSWRAASTDTQYF
TRBJ2-1 | - | - | TRBV6-1 | TGTGCCAGCAGTGCCTTTCCGAGCTCCTACAATGAGCAGTTCTTC | CASSAFPSSYNEQFF
TRBJ2-2 | TRBD2 | few | TRBV18 | TGTGCCAGCTCACCAGGTCAAGCGGGGAATACCGGGGAGCTGTTTTTT | CASSPGQAGNTGELFF
TRBJ2-1 | TRBD1 | - | TRBV5-1 | TGCGCCAGCAGCTCACCGGGACAGGGGTGGAATGAGCAGTTCTTC | CASSSPGQGWNEQFF
TRBJ1-1 | - | - | TRBV11-2 | TGTGCCAGCAGCCCCCGGAGTGACTACACTGAAGCTTTCTTT | CASSPRSDYTEAFF
TRBJ1-5 | - | - | TRBV5-8 | TGTGCCAGCAGCTTCGGTGCTTTTAGCAATCAGCCCCAGCATTTT | CASSFGAFSNQPQHF
TRBJ1-2 | TRBD1 | - | TRBV5-4 | TGTGCCAGCAGCGCCCTCACAGGGGGCGCGGGCTATGGCTACACCTTC | CASSALTGGAGYGYTF
TRBJ1-4 | TRBD1 | - | TRBV10-3 | TGTGCCATCGGAACAGGGGACCCAACTAATGAAAAACTGTTTTTT | CAIGTGDPTNEKLFF